These T cell receptor beta chains were read from a single sample in a study of T cell repertoires in cytomegalovirus infection. TCRdb fed the reads into MiXCR, producing one record per CDR3 protein. The sample consists of around 330,000 distinct CDR3 sequences, 17% of them appearing once. The material sequenced was PBMCs. These TCRs come from a human donor in good health (CMV status not recorded). Some clones in this sample may be carry-over from other donors' samples. CDR3s include the opening cysteine and the closing phenylalanine or tryptophan. Each record gives: V gene, D gene, clone size, J gene, CDR3 protein, CDR3 DNA. D genes are given only for firm matches. Clone size, where shown, is once, few, many, or a class for clones that have expanded.

V: TRBV7-2
D: NA
size: many
J: TRBJ1-1
CDR3: CASSLAENTEAFF
DNA: TGTGCCAGCAGCTTAGCAGAGAACACTGAAGCTTTCTTT

V: TRBV4-1
D: NA
size: NA
J: TRBJ1-5
CDR3: CASSQGDSGASNQPQHF
DNA: TGCGCCAGCAGCCAGGGGGATTCGGGGGCAAGCAATCAGCCCCAGCATTTT

V: TRBV10-2
D: NA
size: few
J: TRBJ2-2
CDR3: CASTVLQGNTGELFF
DNA: TGCGCCAGCACTGTTCTGCAGGGTAACACCGGGGAGCTGTTTTTT

V: TRBV28
D: NA
size: NA
J: TRBJ1-4
CDR3: CASSLWGAGSTNEKLFF
DNA: TGTGCCAGCAGTTTATGGGGGGCCGGTTCAACTAATGAAAAACTGTTTTTT

V: TRBV7-9
D: TRBD1
size: few
J: TRBJ2-3
CDR3: CASSLDHGTGVADTQYF
DNA: TGTGCCAGCAGCTTAGATCACGGGACAGGGGTAGCAGATACGCAGTATTTT

V: TRBV4-2
D: TRBD1
size: few
J: TRBJ2-4
CDR3: CASSPSGTGLFKNIQYF
DNA: TGTGCCAGCAGCCCATCCGGGACAGGGTTATTCAAAAACATTCAGTACTTC

V: TRBV7-2
D: NA
size: many
J: TRBJ2-7
CDR3: CASSNSGSSSYEQYF
DNA: TGTGCCAGCAGCAACTCCGGGTCAAGCTCCTACGAGCAGTACTTC

V: TRBV6-1
D: NA
size: many
J: TRBJ2-3
CDR3: CASSSISQGTDTQYF
DNA: TGTGCCAGCAGTTCCATTTCGCAGGGTACAGATACGCAGTATTTT

V: TRBV9
D: TRBD1
size: many
J: TRBJ2-7
CDR3: CASSVRGKDRGDSYEQYF
DNA: TGTGCCAGCAGCGTCCGAGGAAAGGACAGGGGAGATTCCTACGAGCAGTACTTC

V: TRBV10-3
D: TRBD2
size: NA
J: TRBJ2-3
CDR3: CAISDSGGSTDTQYF
DNA: TGTGCCATCAGCGATAGCGGGGGAAGCACAGATACGCAGTATTTT

V: TRBV4-1
D: NA
size: NA
J: TRBJ1-6
CDR3: CASSPNRGFNSPLHF
DNA: TGCGCCAGCAGCCCTAATAGAGGTTTTAATTCACCCCTCCACTTT

V: TRBV5-1
D: NA
size: many
J: TRBJ2-2
CDR3: CASRPDSLNTGELFF
DNA: TGCGCCAGCAGACCGGACAGTCTGAACACCGGGGAGCTGTTTTTT

V: TRBV20-1
D: TRBD1
size: few
J: TRBJ1-5
CDR3: CSARSAGQFNQPQHF
DNA: TGCAGTGCTAGGTCCGCGGGACAGTTCAATCAGCCCCAGCATTTT

V: TRBV7-2
D: NA
size: many
J: TRBJ2-1
CDR3: CASSFLFEQFF
DNA: TGTGCCAGCAGCTTTCTCTTTGAGCAGTTCTTC

V: TRBV4-2
D: NA
size: NA
J: TRBJ2-2
CDR3: CASSQGPRQTIFTGELFF
DNA: TGTGCCAGCAGCCAAGGTCCCCGACAGACGATATTCACCGGGGAGCTGTTTTTT

V: TRBV5-1
D: NA
size: NA
J: TRBJ1-6
CDR3: CASSLAEPWGISPLHF
DNA: TGCGCCAGCAGCTTGGCCGAACCATGGGGGATCTCACCCCTCCACTTT

V: TRBV20-1
D: NA
size: few
J: TRBJ2-7
CDR3: CSARDDLTDQYF
DNA: TGCAGTGCTAGAGATGATCTGACAGACCAGTACTTC

V: TRBV7-9
D: TRBD2
size: many
J: TRBJ2-7
CDR3: CASSWGLAEQYF
DNA: TGTGCCAGCAGCTGGGGACTAGCCGAGCAGTACTTC

V: TRBV7-8
D: TRBD2
size: NA
J: TRBJ2-2
CDR3: CASSMTSGGASAGELFF
DNA: TGTGCCAGCAGCATGACTAGCGGGGGGGCTTCCGCCGGGGAGCTGTTTTTT

V: TRBV2
D: NA
size: NA
J: TRBJ1-2
CDR3: CASSEAGRGSGYGYTF
DNA: TGTGCCAGCAGTGAAGCGGGAAGAGGGAGTGGCTATGGCTACACCTTC

V: TRBV7-2
D: TRBD2
size: many
J: TRBJ2-1
CDR3: CASRTFPGGYNEQFF
DNA: TGTGCCAGCAGGACTTTTCCGGGGGGGTACAATGAGCAGTTCTTC

V: TRBV19
D: NA
size: NA
J: TRBJ1-5
CDR3: CASSIWGSDQPQHF
DNA: TGTGCCAGTAGTATTTGGGGGTCAGATCAGCCCCAGCATTTT

V: TRBV7-6
D: TRBD2
size: NA
J: TRBJ2-3
CDR3: CASSTTRLAGGTDTQYF
DNA: TGTGCCAGCAGCACGACCCGGCTAGCGGGGGGCACAGATACGCAGTATTTT

V: TRBV7-6
D: NA
size: few
J: TRBJ1-1
CDR3: CASSLSEGEAFF
DNA: TGTGCCAGCAGCTTAAGTGAGGGTGAAGCTTTCTTT

V: TRBV7-2
D: NA
size: many
J: TRBJ1-2
CDR3: CASSTMGGAKGYTF
DNA: TGTGCCAGCAGCACGATGGGGGGGGCGAAAGGCTACACCTTC

V: TRBV7-8
D: NA
size: many
J: TRBJ1-5
CDR3: CASSFSGGNQPQHF
DNA: TGTGCCAGCAGCTTTTCAGGGGGCAATCAGCCCCAGCATTTT

V: TRBV11-2
D: NA
size: few
J: TRBJ2-7
CDR3: CASRGQRISYEQYF
DNA: TGTGCCAGCAGAGGACAGCGGATCTCCTACGAGCAGTACTTC

V: TRBV13
D: NA
size: NA
J: TRBJ2-5
CDR3: CASSLGLRGGETQYF
DNA: TGTGCCAGCAGCTTAGGGCTGCGGGGAGGAGAGACCCAGTACTTC

V: TRBV28
D: TRBD2
size: NA
J: TRBJ2-5
CDR3: CASSPTSGAGGGETQYF
DNA: TGTGCCAGCAGTCCGACCTCGGGGGCGGGGGGCGGGGAGACCCAGTACTTC

V: TRBV6-1
D: TRBD2
size: many
J: TRBJ2-3
CDR3: CASSESGLAGGTDTQYF
DNA: TGTGCCAGCAGTGAATCTGGACTAGCGGGAGGCACAGATACGCAGTATTTT

V: TRBV20-1
D: NA
size: few
J: TRBJ2-1
CDR3: CSARVAQMGNEQFF
DNA: TGCAGTGCTAGAGTGGCCCAGATGGGCAATGAGCAGTTCTTC

V: TRBV7-2
D: TRBD2
size: many
J: TRBJ2-7
CDR3: CASRRTSGGTATTYEQYF
DNA: TGTGCCAGCAGAAGGACTAGCGGGGGGACCGCCACCACCTACGAGCAGTACTTC

V: TRBV12-3/TRBV12-4
D: NA
size: NA
J: TRBJ1-1
CDR3: CASSLGYGTEAFF
DNA: TGTGCCAGCAGTTTAGGATATGGCACTGAAGCTTTCTTT

V: TRBV28
D: TRBD1
size: NA
J: TRBJ1-6
CDR3: CASSRGTGANYNSPFHF
DNA: TGTGCCAGCAGTCGAGGGACAGGGGCGAACTATAATTCACCCTTCCACTTT

V: TRBV6-5
D: TRBD1
size: many
J: TRBJ2-1
CDR3: CASADREYNEQFF
DNA: TGTGCCAGCGCGGACAGGGAATACAATGAGCAGTTCTTC

V: TRBV20-1
D: TRBD1
size: few
J: TRBJ1-6
CDR3: CSARVDRGHNSPLHF
DNA: TGCAGTGCTAGAGTTGACAGGGGCCATAATTCACCCCTCCACTTT

V: TRBV2
D: TRBD2
size: NA
J: TRBJ2-2
CDR3: CASSEGRGGIGELFF
DNA: TGTGCCAGCAGTGAGGGGCGGGGGGGCATCGGGGAGCTGTTTTTT

V: TRBV7-2
D: NA
size: many
J: TRBJ1-2
CDR3: CASSLARRAASGYTF
DNA: TGTGCCAGCAGCTTAGCGAGGCGGGCCGCCAGTGGCTACACCTTC

V: TRBV7-2
D: NA
size: NA
J: TRBJ2-1
CDR3: CASSLVSRWGQFF
DNA: TGTGCCAGCAGCTTAGTCTCGCGATGGGGCCAGTTCTTC

V: TRBV20-1
D: NA
size: NA
J: TRBJ1-4
CDR3: CSAREGGGGEKLFF
DNA: TGCAGTGCTAGAGAGGGGGGCGGGGGGGAAAAACTGTTTTTT